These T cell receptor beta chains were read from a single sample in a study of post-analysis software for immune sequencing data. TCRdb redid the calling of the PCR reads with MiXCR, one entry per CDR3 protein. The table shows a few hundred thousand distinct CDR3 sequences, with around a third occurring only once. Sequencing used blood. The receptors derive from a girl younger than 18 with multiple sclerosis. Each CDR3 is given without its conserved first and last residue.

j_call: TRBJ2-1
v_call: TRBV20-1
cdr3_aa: SATDRADYNEQF

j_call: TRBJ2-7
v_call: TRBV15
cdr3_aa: ATSRQSGPAYEQY

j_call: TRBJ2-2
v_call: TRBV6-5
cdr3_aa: ASRTTGARNTGELF

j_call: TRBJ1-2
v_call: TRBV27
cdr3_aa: ASSTRADGYT

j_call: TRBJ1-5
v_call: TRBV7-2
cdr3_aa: ASSGGRYNQPQH

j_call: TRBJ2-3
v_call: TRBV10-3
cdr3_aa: AISSGTTSPLSTDTQY

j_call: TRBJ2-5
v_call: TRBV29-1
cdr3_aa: SVNTGAVRETQY

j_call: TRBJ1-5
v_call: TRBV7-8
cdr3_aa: ASNPGAVQNSNQPQH

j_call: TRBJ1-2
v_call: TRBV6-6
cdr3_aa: ASSTITLGTVNYGYT

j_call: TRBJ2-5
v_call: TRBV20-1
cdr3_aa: SARDLDGETQY

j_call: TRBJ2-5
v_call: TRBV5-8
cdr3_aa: ASSLLMGQETQY

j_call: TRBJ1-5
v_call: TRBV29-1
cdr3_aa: SVEVEEGQPQH

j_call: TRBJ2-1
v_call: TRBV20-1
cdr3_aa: SARDLGGDRYNEQF

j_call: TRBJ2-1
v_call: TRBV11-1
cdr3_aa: ASSLETGPHNEQF

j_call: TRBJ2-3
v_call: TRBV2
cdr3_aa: ASSGDRGTQY